The 21 T cell receptor beta chains given below trace back to one sample, sequenced in a study of blood T cell repertoires in COVID-19. Using immunoSEQ multiplex PCR, the repertoire was profiled, and TCRdb retains in-frame clones only, with some absent. In the table there are 95,000 to 150,000 clones, nearly 90% of which are singletons. Sequencing used peripheral blood. The receptors were sampled from an older woman with COVID-19, enrolled during active disease.

This chain uses TRBV21-1 with TRBJ1-2. TRBV21-1 is assigned pseudogene status. This CDR3 has 14 residues. The CDR3 region is CASSTSGHHYGYTF. The CDR3 nucleotides are TGTGCCAGCAGCACTAGCGGGCACCACTATGGCTACACCTTC.

The rearrangement uses TRBV20-1 and TRBJ2-5, with 12 bases identical to TRBD2. Germline CDR1 DFQATT, CDR2 SNEGSKA (reference sequence). Unmatched junction bases numbered 15, after V lost 3 bases and J lost 1 base. The CDR3 length is 19 residues. This chain's CDR3 is CSASGLAGGLGISQETQYF. The CDR3 DNA is TGCAGTGCTAGTGGTCTAGCGGGGGGGCTTGGAATCAGCCAAGAGACCCAGTACTTC.

V usage is TRBV19 and J usage is TRBJ1-4; unclear D gene. V was cut by 4 bases and J by 7 bases, with 10 bases left in between. Per germline, CDR1 LNHDA and CDR2 SQIVND (reference sequence). The CDR3 runs 13 residues. CDR3 region: CASSTPRSEKLFF. The CDR3 DNA is TGTGCCAGTAGTACCCCGAGGTCTGAAAAACTGTTTTTT. Full variable domain (missing parts from reference TRBV19 and TRBJ1-4): DGGITQSPKYLFRKEGQNVTLSCEQNLNHDAMYWYRQDPGQGLRLIYYSQIVNDFQKGDIAEGYSVSREKKESFPLTVTSAQKNPTAFYLCASSTPRSEKLFFGSGTQLSVL.

The J gene is TRBJ2-1, the V gene TRBV3-1 (or the pseudogene TRBV3-2); a possible D gene is TRBD2 (6 bases). V dropped 1 base and J dropped 3 bases, with 10 bases sitting between them. The CDR3 sequence is 15 residues long. Germline CDR1 is LGHDT and CDR2 is YNNKEL (reference sequence). The CDR3 reads CASSQVGGGYNEQFF. The CDR3 DNA reads as TGTGCCAGCAGCCAAGTCGGGGGTGGCTACAATGAGCAGTTCTTC.

The genes are TRBV2 and TRBJ2-3; the match to TRBD2 covers 10 bases. The germline V gene has CDR1 SNHLY and CDR2 FYNNEI. This CDR3 is built from 15 residues. The V gene end was trimmed by 5 bases and the J gene end by 3 bases; junction bases not matched to a gene: 5. The CDR3 nucleotides read TGTGCCAGCAGTCTAAGCGGGGGGGCGACAGATACGCAGTATTTT. It is translated as CASSLSGGATDTQYF.

The rearrangement joins TRBV6-2 or TRBV6-3 to TRBJ2-5; D unclear. CDR1 is MNHEY, CDR2 SVGEGT, per germline. The CDR3 has 15 residues. Trimming stripped 2 bases from V and 1 base from J, with 11 bases between. The CDR3 here is CASSYGGRAQETQYF. The CDR3 coding sequence is TGTGCCAGCAGTTACGGCGGCCGAGCCCAAGAGACCCAGTACTTC.

The V gene is TRBV4-1, the J gene TRBJ1-2; a weak D match, TRBD1 (5 bases). There are 13 residues in the CDR3. V shed 3 bases and J shed 2 bases, with 7 bases lying between them. CDR1 and CDR2 (germline): MGHRA, YSYEKL. The CDR3 sequence is CASSQQGNYGYTF. The CDR3 DNA sequence: TGCGCCAGCAGCCAGCAGGGCAACTATGGCTACACCTTC.

This chain uses TRBV27 with TRBJ2-1; D not resolved. V lost 3 bases and J lost 5, with 5 bases in between. Germline V gives CDR1 MNHEY, CDR2 SMNVEV (reference sequence). The CDR3 spans 12 residues. The CDR3 bases are TGTGCCAGCAGTTTTCAGGACAATGAGCAGTTCTTC. Translated, it gives CASSFQDNEQFF.

The chain has TRBV6-2 or TRBV6-3 and TRBJ1-6; TRBD1 might be the D (5 bases). The germline V and J ends were trimmed by 2 bases and 4 bases, with 18 bases remaining between them. Germline assignment: CDR1 MNHEY and CDR2 SVGEGT. The CDR3 spans 18 residues. CDR3: CASSYRQGAGPYNSPLHF. The CDR3 coding sequence is TGTGCCAGCAGTTACCGCCAGGGTGCCGGGCCTTATAATTCACCCCTCCACTTT.

This clone was recorded only once. The V and J genes are TRBV5-4 and TRBJ1-3; D is perhaps TRBD1 (5 bases). The V gene's germline CDR1 is SGHNT and CDR2 YYREEE (reference sequence). The CDR3 runs to 17 residues. Trimming cost V 0 bases and J 0 bases, with 13 bases left between them. The CDR3 region has the DNA TGTGCCAGCAGCTTGGGAGTAGGGGCTTTCTCTGGAAACACCATATATTTT. Amino acid sequence: CASSLGVGAFSGNTIYF. Supplemented by reference TRBV5-4 and TRBJ1-3, the full variable domain reads ETGVTQSPTHLIKTRGQQVTLRCSSQSGHNTVSWYQQALGQGPQFIFQYYREEENGRGNFPPRFSGLQFPNYSSELNVNALELDDSALYLCASSLGVGAFSGNTIYFGEGSWLTVV.

The chain couples TRBV5-4 to TRBJ1-1, with D perhaps TRBD1 (5 bases). Trimming took off 0 bases at V and 2 bases at J, with 14 bases between the two ends. Looked up from germline, CDR1 is SGHNT and CDR2 is YYREEE (reference sequence). There are 16 residues in the CDR3. The CDR3: CASSLGQQVLNTEAFF. The CDR3 DNA sequence: TGTGCCAGCAGCTTGGGACAACAGGTATTAAACACTGAAGCTTTCTTT.

In DNA, the CDR3 is TGTGCCAGCTCACAGGGGACTAGGAGTGCACAAGAGACCCAGTACTTC. It encodes CASSQGTRSAQETQYF. J is TRBJ2-5 and V is TRBV18, with 8 positions matching TRBD2. The CDR3 is made up of 16 amino acids. Germline V gives CDR1 KGHSH, CDR2 LQKENI. The V segment lost 4 bases and the J segment 2 bases; nucleotides outside the gene matches: 9.

The rearrangement joins TRBV5-1 to TRBJ1-1; 8 bases line up with TRBD1. V shed 5 bases, J shed 3 bases, and the junction held 6 bases outside the gene matches. CDR3 length: 14 residues. Germline values: CDR1 SGHRS, CDR2 YFSETQ. CDR3 bases: TGCGCCAGCAGACCAGGGGGCAGGGACACTGAAGCTTTCTTT. Amino acid sequence: CASRPGGRDTEAFF.

V is TRBV7-6 and J is TRBJ2-5; D is possibly TRBD2 (6 bases). The CDR3 has 15 amino acids. The germline V gene has CDR1 SGHVS and CDR2 FNYEAQ. Trimming removed 1 base from V and 8 bases from J, with 17 bases in between. The CDR3 sequence: CASSLGDSPGSTQYF. The CDR3 region has the DNA TGTGCCAGCAGCTTAGGGGACTCCCCCGGCAGCACCCAGTACTTC.

The chain links TRBV6-6 to TRBJ1-4; D remains unclear. Trimming took off 11 bases at V and 7 bases at J, with 23 bases between the two ends. CDR1 is MNHNY, CDR2 SVGAGI, per germline (reference sequence). The CDR3 runs 15 residues. The DNA of the CDR3 is TGTGCCGCTACGAGAGGGCTCGTCGTCGGTGAAAAACTGTTTTTT. It yields the protein CAATRGLVVGEKLFF.

The CDR3 loop reads CASSRQTGTTNTEAFF. The CDR3 DNA reads as TGCGCCAGCAGCCGCCAAACAGGGACCACGAACACTGAAGCTTTCTTT. This chain connects TRBV4-1 to TRBJ1-1; maybe TRBD1 (6 bases). Germline V gene sequence: CDR1 MGHRA, CDR2 YSYEKL. Trimming cost V 4 bases and J 1 base, with 16 bases left between them. This CDR3 has 16 residues.

V gene TRBV12-3 or TRBV12-4 combines with J gene TRBJ1-2; TRBD1 agrees at 8 bases. The CDR3 has 13 amino acids. The V and J ends lost 5 bases and 8 bases, in that order; junction bases with no gene match: 7. CDR3 region: CASSRTGNGGYTF. CDR3 in DNA: TGTGCCAGCAGTCGGACAGGGAATGGGGGCTACACCTTC.

The J gene is TRBJ1-2, the V gene TRBV18, with D hard to call. From germline, CDR1 is KGHSH and CDR2 LQKENI. This CDR3 has 13 amino acids. The V gene lost 6 bases and the J gene lost 2 bases, with 10 bases spanning the gap. The CDR3 loop reads CASSRRENYGYTF. The DNA of the CDR3 is TGTGCCAGCTCCAGGAGGGAAAACTATGGCTACACCTTC.

V is TRBV4-3 and J is TRBJ1-2, with TRBD1 identical over 7 bases. The V and J ends lost 1 base and 6 bases, in that order; junction bases with no gene match: 5. Germline CDR1 and CDR2: LGHNA and YSLEER. This CDR3 spans 14 amino acids. This CDR3 reads CASSQGSRGDGYTF. The CDR3 DNA sequence: TGCGCCAGCAGCCAAGGCTCCAGGGGGGATGGCTACACCTTC.

V is TRBV4-2 and J is TRBJ2-1; 10 bases are a match to TRBD2. This CDR3 has 13 residues. Germline V gene lookup returns CDR1 LGHNA and CDR2 YNFKEQ. V lost 6 bases to trimming and J lost 7 bases; unmatched junction nucleotides: 3. CDR3 sequence: CASRLAGRNEQFF. In DNA form, the CDR3 reads TGTGCCAGCAGACTAGCGGGACGGAATGAGCAGTTCTTC.

The chain recombines TRBV5-8 with TRBJ1-5, with a weak D call TRBD1 (5 bases). Trimming removed 6 bases at V and 4 bases at J, with 14 bases between. The CDR3 is 14 amino acids. Looked up from germline, CDR1 is SGHTS and CDR2 is YDEGEE. CDR3: CASTRGGGNQPQHF. The CDR3 DNA reads as TGTGCCAGCACCCGGGGGGGAGGAAATCAGCCCCAGCATTTT. Together with reference TRBV5-8 and TRBJ1-5, the CDR3 gives the full variable domain: EAGVTQSPTHLIKTRGQQATLRCSPISGHTSVYWYQQALGLGLQFLLWYDEGEERNRGNFPPRFSGRQFPNYSSELNVNALELEDSALYLCASTRGGGNQPQHFGDGTRLSIL.